This TCR beta chain comes out of a study of blood T cell repertoires in COVID-19 (TCRdb year 2020). Looking at the study overall: Collaborator samples came from the United States, Italy and Spain and covered acute and convalescent phases of COVID-19. The prospective study material was composed of cDNA or gDNA derived from T cells, B-cell-depleted T cells, or PBMCs. Deeply sampled blood TCRbeta repertoires from subjects exposed to, actively infected with, or recovered from COVID-19 were included in the dataset. The repertoires were released in a freely available public database meant as a resource for research on the immune response to SARS-CoV-2. The samples were drawn from two sources: the first 160 participants of the ongoing ImmuneRACE study, and 1,000 to 1,500 subjects contributed by 6 global collaborators. Nearly every sample came with metadata listing a de-identified subject ID, COVID-19 status, age in years and sex. Where available, HLA class I and class II types were taken from metadata supplied by the sample provider and were not determined by assay-based typing.

Results and caveats for the whole study, not just this receptor: How much clinical and demographic metadata was included differed by source and by participant, and the metadata was provided uncurated.

This clone occurred a few times. What this receptor recognizes is not known. The record has no base qualities; no much larger clone is one base away. The collaborating institutions used their own protocols to collect whole blood in K2EDTA tubes. For TCRbeta analysis, collaborators shipped samples in one of three forms: frozen whole blood, isolated PBMCs, or DNA extracted from either of those sample types. TCRbeta CDR3 regions were amplified from genomic DNA by means of the immunoSEQ Assay, a bias-controlled multiplex PCR. The paper's data handling went like this. The number of nucleated cells in each sample was estimated by amplification of reference gene primers within the assay. To quantify the absolute abundance of each unique TCRbeta CDR3 rearrangement, sequence reads were collapsed and filtered. For each sample, productive Simpson clonality was calculated by taking the square root of Simpson's diversity index across productive rearrangements. This is the immuneACCESS table as TCRdb keeps it, with only in-frame sequences that have V and J called. A part of the clones is gone; compared with another copy, unresolved V genes explain less than half, and the rest is unexplained. Clone size and V and J calls were adopted from that table, with D and trimming inferred from the DNA. This sample comprises roughly 120,000 clones, 70% to 90% of them detected only once. The ten largest clones add up to approximately 1.5% of the sample.

Relative to germline, V is 2 bases shorter and J is 6 bases shorter, with 11 bases between their ends. The cysteine opens and the phenylalanine closes a CDR3 of 13 amino acids. CDR3 DNA is the only sequence kept; it has 39 bases, read in frame from the first base. The CDR1 and CDR2 encoded by the germline V gene are SGHTA and FQGTGA. The TCR sequence derives from a middle-aged man with acute or convalescent COVID-19. The sample comprised peripheral blood. The sequence is built from TRBV7-3 and TRBJ2-7; possibly the D gene is TRBD1, per 6 matching bases. CDR3 reads: CASSLGGSGEQYF. The nucleotide sequence reads as follows: TGTGCCAGCAGCTTAGGGGGCTCGGGCGAGCAGTACTTC.